These 17 T cell receptor beta chains were sequenced from one sample in a study of T cells expressing NK-cell markers. One entry per CDR3 protein, without DNA, is what TCRdb gives after re-calling the 5' RACE reads. The listing contains hundreds of thousands of distinct CDR3 sequences. Sequencing was performed on blood T cells: a sorted CD56 or NKG2C T cell subset, CD4+ or CD8+ T cells, or bulk PBMC T cells (not recorded which). These TCRs come from a man aged 18-69 years in good health.

The chain links TRBV18 to TRBJ2-5. There are 14 residues in the CDR3. Germline values: CDR1 KGHSH, CDR2 LQKENI. CDR3 amino acids: CASSPTGGVETQYF.

The V and J genes are TRBV6-4 and TRBJ2-3; TCRdb indicates TRBD2, and absent DNA this call remains unverified. The CDR3 extends over 15 amino acids. Germline V gene data show CDR1 as MRHNA and CDR2 as SNTAGT. The CDR3 sequence: CASSWRAGGPDTQYF.

The chain is built from TRBV9 and TRBJ2-3; TCRdb's D call of TRBD1 is untestable without DNA. Germline loops: CDR1 SGDLS, CDR2 YYNGEE. CDR3 length equals 14 residues. The CDR3 is CASSGDLSTDTQYF.

This chain links TRBV2 with TRBJ2-3; the D gene TCRdb calls, TRBD1, cannot be checked with no DNA. Germline CDR1 and CDR2: SNHLY and FYNNEI. The CDR3 length is 16 residues. CDR3 sequence: CASRGAQGRSTDTQYF.

This chain joins TRBV29-1 and TRBJ2-1; no DNA is available, so the TRBD1 call from TCRdb remains unchecked. The CDR3 contains 14 residues. Germline V gene data show CDR1 as SQVTM and CDR2 as ANQGSEA. The CDR3: CSAHSGGAGNEQFF.

The rearrangement uses TRBV5-4 and TRBJ1-2. The CDR3 has 16 residues. Germline V lookup: CDR1 SGHNT, CDR2 YYREEE (reference sequence). CDR3 amino acids: CASSLPAGVKDYGYTF.

The rearrangement links TRBV12-3 or TRBV12-4 to TRBJ2-1; TCRdb's D gene call, TRBD1, goes unchecked for lack of DNA. CDR3 length equals 15 residues. CDR3 in amino acids: CASRDTGTSYNEQFF.

V is TRBV19 and J is TRBJ1-5; TCRdb lists TRBD1, though no DNA is available to test this call. This CDR3 region has 15 residues. Germline V gene data show CDR1 as LNHDA and CDR2 as SQIVND (reference sequence). This chain's CDR3 is CASRTPGTGNQPQHF.

This chain uses TRBV7-9 with TRBJ2-7. CDR1 SEHNR and CDR2 FQNEAQ come from the germline V gene (reference sequence). The CDR3 covers 11 residues. The CDR3 is CASSTVDEQYF.

The J gene is TRBJ2-1, the V gene TRBV27; there is no DNA to check the TCRdb D call of TRBD2. CDR1 and CDR2 (germline): MNHEY, SMNVEV (reference sequence). The CDR3 extends over 15 amino acids. This chain's CDR3 is CASSLSDYIRDEQFF.

This rearrangement joins TRBV18 to TRBJ2-2; TCRdb's assignment of TRBD2 cannot be checked, as there is no DNA. In germline, CDR1 is KGHSH, CDR2 LQKENI. The CDR3 is 18 amino acids. This CDR3 is CASSRAPGTSDYTGELFF.

V usage is TRBV5-1 and J usage is TRBJ1-1; TCRdb's D gene call, TRBD1, goes unchecked for lack of DNA. CDR1 is SGHRS and CDR2 is YFSETQ in the germline V gene. This CDR3 region has 16 residues. CDR3 residues: CASSQLPPGENTEAFF.

This rearrangement joins TRBV12-3 or TRBV12-4 to TRBJ1-1; TCRdb gives TRBD1 as the D gene, but with no DNA this cannot be confirmed. This CDR3 comprises 14 residues. CDR3 sequence reads: CASSLDRVWTEAFF.

This chain uses TRBV12-3 or TRBV12-4 with TRBJ2-7; absent DNA, TCRdb's TRBD1 call cannot be checked. The CDR3 consists of 14 residues. This CDR3 is CASAYKRGPYEQYF.

CDR3 sequence: CSAPSPAGTVVNEQFF. The chain uses TRBV20-1 and TRBJ2-1; lacking DNA, the TRBD2 call made by TCRdb goes unchecked. From germline, CDR1 is DFQATT and CDR2 SNEGSKA (reference sequence). The length of the CDR3 is 16 residues.

The genes are TRBV3-1 and TRBJ2-5; TCRdb gives TRBD2 as the D gene, but with no DNA this cannot be confirmed. This CDR3 region has 15 residues. Germline CDR1 and CDR2: LGHDT and YNNKEL (reference sequence). The CDR3 protein is CASRPTGLAKETQYF.

The genes are TRBV7-8 and TRBJ1-4; the TRBD1 assignment by TCRdb is unverifiable without DNA. The CDR3 covers 15 residues. CDR1 SGHVS and CDR2 FQNEAQ come from the germline V gene. The CDR3: CASSSPRDSNEKLFF.